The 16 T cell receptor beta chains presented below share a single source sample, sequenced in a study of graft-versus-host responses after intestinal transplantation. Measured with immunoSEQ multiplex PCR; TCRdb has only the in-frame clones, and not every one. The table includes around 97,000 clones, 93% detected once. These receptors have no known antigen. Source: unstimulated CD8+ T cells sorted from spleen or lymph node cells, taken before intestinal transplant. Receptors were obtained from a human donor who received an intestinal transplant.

CDR3 DNA: TGCGCCAGCAGCCAAGTTGGGGCAGGGGGCTTTTCTGGAAACACCATATATTTT. It yields the protein CASSQVGAGGFSGNTIYF. V and J are TRBV4-1 and TRBJ1-3; 8 bases are a match to TRBD1. The CDR3 spans 18 residues. The V gene's germline CDR1 is MGHRA and CDR2 YSYEKL. After removal of 1 base from V and 1 base from J, the junction contained 9 bases not matched to a gene.

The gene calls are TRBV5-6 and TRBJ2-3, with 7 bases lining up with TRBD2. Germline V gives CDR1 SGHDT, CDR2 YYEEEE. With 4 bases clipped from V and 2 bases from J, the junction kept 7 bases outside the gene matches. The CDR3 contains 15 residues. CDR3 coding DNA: TGTGCCAGCAGCGGTACTAGCGAAGACACAGATACGCAGTATTTT. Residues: CASSGTSEDTDTQYF.

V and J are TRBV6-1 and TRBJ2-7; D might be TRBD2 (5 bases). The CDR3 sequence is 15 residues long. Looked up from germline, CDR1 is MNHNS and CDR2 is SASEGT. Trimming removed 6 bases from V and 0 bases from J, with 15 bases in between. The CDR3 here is CASSPGLGGSYEQYF. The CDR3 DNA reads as TGTGCCAGCAGCCCCGGACTGGGTGGCTCCTACGAGCAGTACTTC.

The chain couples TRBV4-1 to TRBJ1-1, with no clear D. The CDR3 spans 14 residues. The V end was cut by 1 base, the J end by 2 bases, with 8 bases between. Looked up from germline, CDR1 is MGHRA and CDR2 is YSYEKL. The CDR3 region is CASSQVPDNTEAFF. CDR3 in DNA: TGCGCCAGCAGCCAAGTCCCAGACAACACTGAAGCTTTCTTT.

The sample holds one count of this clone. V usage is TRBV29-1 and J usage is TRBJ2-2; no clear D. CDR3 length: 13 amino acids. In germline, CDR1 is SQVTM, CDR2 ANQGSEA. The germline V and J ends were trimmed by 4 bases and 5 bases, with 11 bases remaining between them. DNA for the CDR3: TGCAGCGTTGCTCCCGAATTAACCGGGGAGCTGTTTTTT. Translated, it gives CSVAPELTGELFF.

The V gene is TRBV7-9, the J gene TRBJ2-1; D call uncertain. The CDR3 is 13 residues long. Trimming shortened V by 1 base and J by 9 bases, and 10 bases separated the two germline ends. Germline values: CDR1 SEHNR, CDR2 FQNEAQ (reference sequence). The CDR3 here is CASSLESLGEQFF. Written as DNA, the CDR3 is TGTGCCAGCAGCTTAGAAAGTTTAGGTGAGCAGTTCTTC.

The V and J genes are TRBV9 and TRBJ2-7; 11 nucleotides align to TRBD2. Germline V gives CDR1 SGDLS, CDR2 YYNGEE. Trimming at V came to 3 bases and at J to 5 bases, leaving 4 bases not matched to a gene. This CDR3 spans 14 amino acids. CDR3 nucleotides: TGTGCCAGCAGCGGTAGCGGGGGGGACCACGAGCAGTACTTC. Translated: CASSGSGGDHEQYF.

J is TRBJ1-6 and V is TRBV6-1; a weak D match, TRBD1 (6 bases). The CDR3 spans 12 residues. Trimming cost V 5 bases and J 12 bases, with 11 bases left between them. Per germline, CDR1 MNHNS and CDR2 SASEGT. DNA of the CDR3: TGTGCCAGCAGTCTACAGGGCGGACCCCTCCACTTT. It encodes CASSLQGGPLHF.

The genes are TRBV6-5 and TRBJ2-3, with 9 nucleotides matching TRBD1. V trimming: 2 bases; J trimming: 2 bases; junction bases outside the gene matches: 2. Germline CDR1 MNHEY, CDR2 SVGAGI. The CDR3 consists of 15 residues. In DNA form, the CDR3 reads TGTGCCAGCAGTTACAGGGACAGGGACACAGATACGCAGTATTTT. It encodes CASSYRDRDTDTQYF.

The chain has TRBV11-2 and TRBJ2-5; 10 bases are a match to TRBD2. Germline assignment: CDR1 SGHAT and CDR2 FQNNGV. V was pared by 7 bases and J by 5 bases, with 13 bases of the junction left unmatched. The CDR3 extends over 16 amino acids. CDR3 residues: CASNHPLAGGGETQYF. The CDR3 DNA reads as TGTGCCAGCAACCACCCATTAGCGGGGGGCGGGGAGACCCAGTACTTC.

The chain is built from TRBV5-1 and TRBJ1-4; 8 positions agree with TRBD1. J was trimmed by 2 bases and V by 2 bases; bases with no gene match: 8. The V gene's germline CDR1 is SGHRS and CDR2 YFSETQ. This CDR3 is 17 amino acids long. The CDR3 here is CASSFQGARGTNEKLFF. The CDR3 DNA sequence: TGCGCCAGCAGCTTTCAGGGGGCGCGGGGTACTAATGAAAAACTGTTTTTT.

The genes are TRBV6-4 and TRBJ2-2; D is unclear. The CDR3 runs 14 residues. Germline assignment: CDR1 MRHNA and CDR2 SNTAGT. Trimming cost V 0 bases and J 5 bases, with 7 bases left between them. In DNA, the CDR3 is TGTGCCAGCAGTGACTCAGCCTTAACCGGGGAGCTGTTTTTT. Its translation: CASSDSALTGELFF.

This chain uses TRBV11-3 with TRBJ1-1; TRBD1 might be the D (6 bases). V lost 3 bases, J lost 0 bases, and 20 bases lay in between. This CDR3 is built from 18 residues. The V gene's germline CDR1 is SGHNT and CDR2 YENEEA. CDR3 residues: CASSFLLGGHTMNTEAFF. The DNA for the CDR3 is TGTGCCAGCAGCTTTCTCTTGGGGGGCCACACAATGAACACTGAAGCTTTCTTT. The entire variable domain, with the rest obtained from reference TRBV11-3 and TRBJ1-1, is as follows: EAGVVQSPRYKIIEKKQPVAFWCNPISGHNTLYWYLQNLGQGPELLIRYENEEAVDDSQLPKDRFSAERLKGVDSTLKIQPAELGDSAVYLCASSFLLGGHTMNTEAFFGQGTRLTVV.

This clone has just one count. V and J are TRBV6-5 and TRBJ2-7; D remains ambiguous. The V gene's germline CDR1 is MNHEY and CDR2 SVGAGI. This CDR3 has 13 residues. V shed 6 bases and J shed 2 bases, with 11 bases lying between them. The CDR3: CASSLTSAYEQYF. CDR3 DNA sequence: TGTGCCAGCAGCCTAACCTCGGCCTACGAGCAGTACTTC.

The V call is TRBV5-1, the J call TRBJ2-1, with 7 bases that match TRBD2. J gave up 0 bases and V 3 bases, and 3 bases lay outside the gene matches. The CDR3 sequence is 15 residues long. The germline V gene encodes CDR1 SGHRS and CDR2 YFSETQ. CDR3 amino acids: CASSSSGLSYNEQFF. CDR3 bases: TGCGCCAGCAGCTCTAGCGGCCTCTCCTACAATGAGCAGTTCTTC. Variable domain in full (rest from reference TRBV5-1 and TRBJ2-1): KAGVTQTPRYLIKTRGQQVTLSCSPISGHRSVSWYQQTPGQGLQFLFEYFSETQRNKGNFPGRFSGRQFSNSRSEMNVSTLELGDSALYLCASSSSGLSYNEQFFGPGTRLTVL.

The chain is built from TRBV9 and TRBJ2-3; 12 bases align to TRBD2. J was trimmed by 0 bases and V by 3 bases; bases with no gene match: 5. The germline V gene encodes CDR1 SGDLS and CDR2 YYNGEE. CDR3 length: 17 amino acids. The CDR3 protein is CASSGTLAGGSTDTQYF. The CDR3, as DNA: TGTGCCAGCAGCGGAACACTAGCGGGGGGTAGCACAGATACGCAGTATTTT.